The 21 T cell receptor beta chains below come from one sample, sequenced in a study of cytomegalovirus exposure and HLA in healthy donors. Primers: 60 Vbeta forward and 13 Jbeta reverse. Here immunoSEQ multiplex PCR was the method, and the copy in TCRdb shows in-frame clones only, minus some. The sample contains under 150,000 clones, around 78% of which appear only once. Specimen: PBMCs. The receptors come from a woman in her thirties or forties in good health and CMV-seropositive.

To note about this clone: One end of the junction does not line up with germline, which may come from a read error. The chain couples TRBV5-1 to TRBJ2-1; 7 bases line up with TRBD2. CDR3 length equals 15 residues. CDR1 and CDR2 (germline): SGHRS, YFSETQ. The CDR3 protein is CASSLGGTTYNEQFF. The CDR3 DNA is TGCGCCAGCAGTTTGGGGGGGACTACCTACAATGAGCAGTTCTTC. Looking up the rest from reference TRBV5-1 and TRBJ2-1 gives the full variable domain: KAGVTQTPRYLIKTRGQQVTLSCSPISGHRSVSWYQQTPGQGLQFLFEYFSETQRNKGNFPGRFSGRQFSNSRSEMNVSTLELGDSALYLCASSLGGTTYNEQFFGPGTRLTVL.

Only one count was recorded for this clone. An end of the junction differs from the germline gene, which may be a read error. This CDR3 is also generated by other DNA sequences in the sample. The CDR3 DNA reads as TGCGCCAGCTCGCCCCCTAGCGGTGGGACCCAGTACTTC. This translates into CASSPPSGGTQYF. This sequence joins TRBV2 and TRBJ2-5; 7 bases align to TRBD2. The CDR3 is 13 amino acids. The V gene's germline CDR1 is SNHLY and CDR2 FYNNEI.

The chain uses TRBV5-4 and TRBJ2-3; 10 bases fit TRBD2. Germline CDR1 is SGHNT and CDR2 is YYREEE (reference sequence). The CDR3 runs to 16 residues. Trimming took 1 base from V and 6 from J; bases not matched to a gene: 8. The chain's CDR3 is CASSLKLAGTTDTQYF. The CDR3 nucleotides are TGTGCCAGCAGCTTGAAACTAGCGGGAACTACGGATACGCAGTATTTT. Combining the CDR3 with reference TRBV5-4 and TRBJ2-3 gives the whole variable domain ETGVTQSPTHLIKTRGQQVTLRCSSQSGHNTVSWYQQALGQGPQFIFQYYREEENGRGNFPPRFSGLQFPNYSSELNVNALELDDSALYLCASSLKLAGTTDTQYFGPGTRLTVL.

This clone was detected only a few times. V gene TRBV6-5 combines with J gene TRBJ2-7, with D possibly being TRBD1 (5 bases). From germline, CDR1 is MNHEY and CDR2 SVGAGI. V was pared by 6 bases and J by 1 base, with 7 bases between. This CDR3 region has 12 residues. CDR3 loop: CASRDRSYEQYF. CDR3 bases: TGTGCCAGCAGAGACAGATCCTACGAGCAGTACTTC.

This rearrangement joins TRBV2 to TRBJ1-2; 10 nucleotides agree with TRBD1. CDR3 length equals 14 residues. Trimming took 5 bases from V and 6 from J; bases not matched to a gene: 6. Germline assignment: CDR1 SNHLY and CDR2 FYNNEI. Here the CDR3 reads CASSPTGTGDGYTF. Here the CDR3 DNA reads TGTGCCAGCAGTCCGACCGGGACAGGGGATGGCTACACCTTC.

The chain uses TRBV15 and TRBJ1-5, with 8 bases identical to TRBD1. V gave up 4 bases and J gave up 6 bases; unmatched junction bases: 5. The CDR3 length is 14 residues. CDR1 is LNHNV, CDR2 YYDKDF, per germline (reference sequence). CDR3 loop: CATSTRQGRQPQHF. The CDR3 nucleotides read TGTGCCACCAGCACGAGACAGGGGCGTCAGCCCCAGCATTTT.

The chain combines TRBV5-1 with TRBJ2-1; 10 bases line up with TRBD1. The CDR3 has 15 residues. V gave up 1 base and J gave up 7 bases; unmatched junction bases: 5. Germline V lookup: CDR1 SGHRS, CDR2 YFSETQ. CDR3 amino acids: CASSLRDRGTNEQFF. CDR3 sequence (DNA): TGCGCCAGCAGCTTGCGGGACAGGGGTACGAATGAGCAGTTCTTC.

The chain couples TRBV7-2 to TRBJ2-2; 7 bases line up with TRBD1. This CDR3 contains 13 residues. CDR1 and CDR2 (germline): SGHTA, FQGNSA. V was pared by 3 bases and J by 8 bases, with 3 bases of the junction left unmatched. The CDR3 nucleotides read TGTGCCAGCAGCTTCAACAGGGGAGGGGAGCTGTTTTTT. Translation gives CASSFNRGGELFF.

The rearrangement links TRBV7-9 to TRBJ2-2; D remains ambiguous. The V end was cut by 5 bases, the J end by 6 bases, with 10 bases between. CDR3 length: 13 residues. Germline-derived CDR1 and CDR2 are SEHNR and FQNEAQ (reference sequence). The CDR3 nucleotides read TGTGCCAGCAGCCAGTTCTTGGCCGGGGAGCTGTTTTTT. Its protein product is CASSQFLAGELFF.

This clone appeared once. The rearrangement uses TRBV28 and TRBJ2-1; D uncertain. The CDR3 has 14 residues. The germline CDR1 and CDR2 sequences are MDHEN and SYDVKM. Trimming pared 4 bases from V and 0 bases from J, leaving 7 bases between. DNA of the CDR3: TGTGCCAGCAGTTACGAGAGCTCCTACAATGAGCAGTTCTTC. Encoded protein: CASSYESSYNEQFF. The variable domain in full, with the rest retrieved from reference TRBV28 and TRBJ2-1, is DVKVTQSSRYLVKRTGEKVFLECVQDMDHENMFWYRQDPGLGLRLIYFSYDVKMKEKGDIPEGYSVSREKKERFSLILESASTNQTSMYLCASSYESSYNEQFFGPGTRLTVL.

V is TRBV4-2 and J is TRBJ2-5, with TRBD1 matching 7 bases. The J call could be wrong; TRBJ2-7 is a better fit for the DNA end. This CDR3 is built from 15 residues. Germline CDR1 LGHNA, CDR2 YNFKEQ. For the CDR3, the DNA is TGTGCCAGCAGCCAAGAGTTCAGACAGGGCGGCGAGCAGTACTTC. Amino acids: CASSQEFRQGGEQYF.

V and J are TRBV4-1 and TRBJ2-1; TRBD2 aligns across 8 bases. This CDR3 spans 18 amino acids. J lost 1 base, V lost 0 bases, and 8 bases had no gene match. Germline loops: CDR1 MGHRA, CDR2 YSYEKL. This CDR3 reads CASSQDDSGLGSYNEQFF. The DNA for the CDR3 is TGCGCCAGCAGCCAAGATGACTCGGGACTAGGTTCCTACAATGAGCAGTTCTTC.

The table lists this clone with a few counts. The chain couples TRBV7-3 to TRBJ2-5; unclear D gene. V was trimmed by 4 bases and J by 4 bases, leaving 4 bases between them. This CDR3 comprises 11 residues. CDR1 is SGHTA, CDR2 FQGTGA, per germline. The CDR3 sequence is CASSSGETQYF. As DNA, the CDR3 is TGTGCCAGCAGCTCAGGAGAGACCCAGTACTTC.

CDR3 nucleotide sequence: TGCGCCAGCAGTGAGTACCGACAGGGTTCTGGAAACACCATATATTTT. It encodes CASSEYRQGSGNTIYF. The genes are TRBV10-1 and TRBJ1-3, with TRBD1 matching 7 bases. Trimming removed 1 base from V and 1 base from J; junction bases left unmatched: 4. The CDR3 extends over 16 amino acids. The germline V gene has CDR1 WNHNN and CDR2 SYGVQD (reference sequence).

The chain joins TRBV5-1 to TRBJ2-3, with D possibly being TRBD2 (7 bases). The CDR3 has 14 residues. The V gene's germline CDR1 is SGHRS and CDR2 YFSETQ. V dropped 7 bases and J dropped 2 bases, with 14 bases sitting between them. In DNA, the CDR3 is TGCGCCAGCTTAAGGGGGGGCTCCACAGATACGCAGTATTTT. As protein: CASLRGGSTDTQYF.

This chain joins TRBV7-8 and TRBJ1-5; D is unresolved. Per germline, CDR1 SGHVS and CDR2 FQNEAQ. V lost 3 bases to trimming and J lost 10 bases, with 10 bases between them. The CDR3 runs to 12 residues. CDR3 DNA sequence: TGTGCCAGCAGCTTGGAGCCCGGACCCCAGCATTTT. It codes for CASSLEPGPQHF.

The chain is built from TRBV19 and TRBJ1-1; D gene unclear. The V and J ends lost 0 bases and 0 bases respectively, with 11 bases between them. This CDR3 is built from 16 residues. Per the germline V gene, CDR1 is LNHDA and CDR2 is SQIVND (reference sequence). The CDR3 sequence: CASSIEEGRMNTEAFF. The CDR3 coding sequence is TGTGCCAGTAGTATAGAGGAGGGCAGAATGAACACTGAAGCTTTCTTT.

The V call is TRBV27, the J call TRBJ1-1, with a possible D match to TRBD1 (6 bases). The CDR3 covers 15 residues. Deletions cut 6 bases from V and 3 bases from J, with 17 bases between. CDR1 and CDR2 from the germline V gene are MNHEY and SMNVEV (reference sequence). The CDR3 DNA reads as TGTGCCAGCAGAACAAATACAGGGTACGACACTGAAGCTTTCTTT. Protein sequence: CASRTNTGYDTEAFF.

In this sample, this clone turned up a few times. This chain links TRBV5-5 with TRBJ2-2; TRBD2 might be the D (5 bases). The germline gives CDR1 SGHKS, CDR2 YYEKEE (reference sequence). V was pared by 2 bases and J by 6 bases, with 8 bases between. The CDR3 has 13 residues. The CDR3 nucleotides read TGTGCCAGCAGCTTAACTAGAGCCGGGGAGCTGTTTTTT. This codes for CASSLTRAGELFF.

The chain employs TRBV28 and TRBJ1-2; D perhaps matches TRBD1 (5 bases). V lost 3 bases to trimming and J lost 8 bases, with 10 bases between them. Germline-derived CDR1 and CDR2 are MDHEN and SYDVKM. The CDR3 consists of 12 residues. The CDR3 nucleotides are TGTGCCAGCAGTTTTCCAGGGCTCGGCTACACCTTC. Its protein product is CASSFPGLGYTF.

This rearrangement joins TRBV7-3 to TRBJ2-1, with D perhaps matching TRBD2 (5 bases). V lost 5 bases and J 3 bases, leaving 8 bases between the germline ends. This CDR3 has 13 residues. The germline CDR1 and CDR2 sequences are SGHTA and FQGTGA. CDR3 protein: CASSLTSYNEQFF. In DNA form, the CDR3 reads TGTGCCAGCAGCCTTACTAGCTACAATGAGCAGTTCTTC.